The 30 T cell receptor beta chains below were found in one sample sequenced in a study of blood T cells in healthy people across ages (dated by TCRdb to 2014 to 2015). Libraries were prepared through 5' RACE. The reads were generated on an Illumina HiSeq 2500. A second PCR of about 6 to 11 cycles was run with a J-beta primer mix and a sample-barcoded 5' primer. The raw public data were reprocessed by TCRdb itself: fastp quality trimming at Q25, MiXCR clonotype calling, in-frame beta chains only. Each entry merges the rows of one CDR3 protein and shows their most common DNA and genes. The sample includes some 670,000 distinct CDR3 sequences, with around 52% observed a single time. Around an eighth of the sample lies in the top ten. Source material: blood. These receptors were taken from a woman of 80 years or more in good health.

Regarding this clonotype: An end of the junction does not agree with germline; a read error may underlie this. The chain uses TRBV4-1 and TRBJ2-1; D may correspond to TRBD1 or TRBD2 (7 bases each). Germline CDR1 is MGHRA and CDR2 is YSYEKL. CDR3 length: 17 residues. CDR3 DNA: TGCGCCGGCAGCCTAGAACAGGGGAGGGTATATCACAATGAGCAGTTCTTC. Protein sequence: CAGSLEQGRVYHNEQFF.

This clonotype has just a few counts. The V gene is TRBV29-1, the J gene TRBJ1-1; maybe TRBD1 (5 bases). Germline-derived CDR1 and CDR2 are SQVTM and ANQGSEA. CDR3 length equals 15 residues. Trimming took off 3 bases at V and 0 bases at J, with 14 bases between the two ends. Here the CDR3 reads CSVETARLMNTEAFF. Here the CDR3 DNA reads TGCAGCGTTGAGACAGCCCGTTTAATGAACACTGAAGCTTTCTTT. The whole variable domain, remainder taken from reference TRBV29-1 and TRBJ1-1, is SAVISQKPSRDICQRGTSLTIQCQVDSQVTMMFWYRQQPGQSLTLIATANQGSEATYESGFVIDKFPISRPNLTFSTLTVSNMSPEDSSIYLCSVETARLMNTEAFFGQGTRLTVV.

The V gene is TRBV18, the J gene TRBJ2-3; tentatively, D is TRBD2 (6 bases). Trimming pared 5 bases from V and 8 bases from J, leaving 20 bases between. Germline CDR1 is KGHSH and CDR2 is LQKENI. The length of the CDR3 is 15 residues. The chain's CDR3 is CASSRDSSSRGTQYF. The DNA for the CDR3 is TGTGCCAGCTCAAGGGACTCCTCCTCCCGTGGTACGCAGTATTTT.

This clonotype was detected ten times or more. V and J are TRBV5-1 and TRBJ2-7; tentatively, D is TRBD1 or TRBD2 (6 bases each). V lost 0 bases and J lost 9, with 19 bases in between. The CDR3 is 15 amino acids. CDR1 and CDR2 from the germline V gene are SGHRS and YFSETQ. This CDR3 reads CASSLEGGSSVGQYF. In DNA, the CDR3 is TGCGCCAGCAGCTTGGAGGGGGGATCCTCTGTGGGGCAGTACTTC.

This rearrangement joins TRBV14 to TRBJ1-2; no reliable D call. This CDR3 contains 14 residues. Germline V gene data show CDR1 as SGHDN and CDR2 as FVKESK. V dropped 0 bases and J dropped 5 bases, with 10 bases sitting between them. The CDR3 nucleotides read TGTGCCAGCAGCCAAGATGAGTGGATTTATGGCTACACCTTC. It codes for CASSQDEWIYGYTF.

The V call is TRBV12-5, the J call TRBJ2-1; 9 bases fit TRBD2. Germline assignment: CDR1 LGHNT and CDR2 FRNRAP. This CDR3 has 15 residues. Trimming removed 5 bases from V and 2 bases from J; junction bases left unmatched: 4. The CDR3 sequence is CASGGIAGAYNEQFF. The CDR3 DNA follows: TGTGCTAGTGGTGGGATAGCGGGAGCCTACAATGAGCAGTTCTTC.

The chain carries TRBV9 and TRBJ2-5; D remains ambiguous. This CDR3 has 11 amino acids. The V and J ends lost 0 bases and 6 bases respectively, with 3 bases between them. Germline V lookup: CDR1 SGDLS, CDR2 YYNGEE. CDR3 coding DNA: TGTGCCAGCAGCGTAGAGAAGACCCAGTACTTC. Protein sequence: CASSVEKTQYF.

This clonotype was observed many times. The rearrangement joins TRBV2 to TRBJ2-1; D is undetermined. This CDR3 is 11 amino acids long. CDR1 is SNHLY and CDR2 is FYNNEI in the germline V gene. V lost 6 bases and J lost 9, with 9 bases in between. The CDR3 nucleotides read TGTGCCAGCAGGGTATGGAGTGAGCAGTTCTTC. Its protein product is CASRVWSEQFF.

The chain couples TRBV20-1 to TRBJ2-5; 9 nucleotides line up with TRBD2. The ends lost 4 bases at V and 11 bases at J; junction bases unmatched: 11. Germline CDR1 reads DFQATT; CDR2 reads SNEGSKA (reference sequence). The CDR3 runs to 13 residues. CDR3 residues: CSAKKGLAAEQYF. The CDR3 coding sequence is TGCAGTGCTAAAAAGGGACTAGCCGCGGAGCAGTACTTC.

The V gene is TRBV6-5, the J gene TRBJ2-3, with D possibly being TRBD1 (6 bases). The length of the CDR3 is 13 residues. CDR1 is MNHEY, CDR2 SVGAGI, per germline. V was pared by 7 bases and J by 9 bases, with 17 bases between. CDR3 DNA: TGTGCCAGCAACCAACAGGGCGGAGGAACGCAGTATTTT. Translation: CASNQQGGGTQYF.

The CDR3 loop reads CASSLGGGAYEQFF. DNA for the CDR3: TGTGCCAGCAGCTTAGGCGGGGGGGCCTATGAGCAGTTCTTC. The rearrangement joins TRBV7-2 to TRBJ2-1; 9 bases match TRBD2. Trimming at V came to 1 base and at J to 8 bases, leaving 3 bases not matched to a gene. Germline V gene sequence: CDR1 SGHTA, CDR2 FQGNSA. This CDR3 comprises 14 residues.

The V and J genes are TRBV5-1 and TRBJ1-1; no reliable D call. The CDR3 contains 14 residues. V gave up 4 bases and J gave up 5 bases, with 15 bases separating them. The germline gives CDR1 SGHRS, CDR2 YFSETQ. This chain's CDR3 is CASSTRPLGTEAFF. The DNA of the CDR3 is TGCGCCAGCAGCACCCGACCCTTAGGGACTGAAGCTTTCTTT.

The sample holds a few counts of this clonotype. The chain employs TRBV6-1 and TRBJ2-7, with D tentatively TRBD1 (6 bases). Germline V gives CDR1 MNHNS, CDR2 SASEGT. With 7 bases removed from V and 1 base from J, the gap between germline ends came to 11 bases. The CDR3 is 13 amino acids. CDR3 nucleotides: TGTGCCAGCACCATCGGACAGTCCTACGAGCAGTACTTC. Its translation is CASTIGQSYEQYF.

The chain has TRBV7-2 and TRBJ1-6; possibly TRBD1 for D (5 bases). V was clipped by 5 bases and J by 6 bases, with 14 bases between them. The germline gives CDR1 SGHTA, CDR2 FQGNSA. This CDR3 comprises 15 residues. Here the CDR3 DNA reads TGTGCCAGCAGCACTCCGGGACGGCCTAATTCACCCCTCCACTTT. Translating it yields CASSTPGRPNSPLHF.

The chain uses TRBV7-9 and TRBJ2-7; 7 bases are shared with TRBD2. The CDR3 has 15 residues. V lost 1 base and J lost 2; bases outside the gene matches: 5. From germline, CDR1 is SEHNR and CDR2 FQNEAQ (reference sequence). CDR3 nucleotides: TGTGCCAGCAGCTTAGATGCGGGGGATGCCTACGAGCAGTACTTC. This sequence encodes CASSLDAGDAYEQYF.

About this clonotype: A much larger clonotype is one base distant, so this may be a read error. The chain employs TRBV12-3 or TRBV12-4 and TRBJ2-3; D may match TRBD1 or TRBD2 (5 bases each). The CDR3 is 15 residues long. Here the CDR3 reads CASTREGQNTATQYF. In DNA, the CDR3 is TGTGCCAGCACGAGAGAGGGGCAGAACACAGCTACGCAGTATTTT.

This clonotype was seen ten or more times. The chain carries TRBV20-1 and TRBJ1-5; D uncertain. Trimming stripped 3 bases from V and 8 bases from J, with 11 bases between. The CDR3 spans 12 residues. From germline, CDR1 is DFQATT and CDR2 SNEGSKA (reference sequence). The CDR3 bases are TGCAGTGCTAGTCGGGATGAAGAGCCCCAGCATTTT. As protein: CSASRDEEPQHF.

This clonotype was seen repeatedly, ten times or more. The CDR3 sequence: CASSPDRSRDIQYF. The CDR3 bases are TGTGCCAGCAGCCCAGACAGGTCGCGTGACATTCAGTACTTC. The J gene is TRBJ2-4, the V gene TRBV7-2; D might be TRBD1 (6 bases). The V and J ends lost 5 bases and 8 bases respectively, with 16 bases between them. CDR1 SGHTA and CDR2 FQGNSA come from the germline V gene. CDR3 length: 14 amino acids.

This clonotype was recorded many times. The V call is TRBV6-5, the J call TRBJ2-3; D is uncertain. V was trimmed by 0 bases and J by 0 bases, leaving 7 bases between them. Germline CDR1 MNHEY, CDR2 SVGAGI. There are 15 residues in the CDR3. DNA of the CDR3: TGTGCCAGCAGTTACTCAGGGATGAGCACAGATACGCAGTATTTT. As protein: CASSYSGMSTDTQYF.

Notes on this clonotype: This sequence may be a read error, since a much larger clone differs from it by one base. The chain links TRBV19 to TRBJ2-7; a possible D gene is TRBD1 (6 bases). Trimming cost V 6 bases and J 6 bases, with 24 bases left between them. Germline lookup yields CDR1 LNHDA and CDR2 SQIVND (reference sequence). The CDR3 runs to 16 residues. The CDR3 nucleotides read TGTGCCAGTAGCCTTATTCTAAGGGGGAGTTCACGCGAGCAGTACTTC. Its translation: CASSLILRGSSREQYF. The variable domain in full, with the rest retrieved from reference TRBV19 and TRBJ2-7, is DGGITQSPKYLFRKEGQNVTLSCEQNLNHDAMYWYRQDPGQGLRLIYYSQIVNDFQKGDIAEGYSVSREKKESFPLTVTSAQKNPTAFYLCASSLILRGSSREQYFGPGTRLTVT.

This sequence joins TRBV27 and TRBJ1-4; possibly TRBD1 for D (6 bases). Germline CDR1 and CDR2: MNHEY and SMNVEV (reference sequence). Trimming stripped 3 bases from V and 6 bases from J, with 11 bases between. This CDR3 spans 14 amino acids. CDR3 residues: CASSLAGGDEKLFF. The DNA of the CDR3 is TGTGCCAGCAGTTTGGCGGGGGGCGATGAAAAACTGTTTTTT.

The gene calls are TRBV28 and TRBJ1-1; 9 positions match TRBD1. Germline V lookup: CDR1 MDHEN, CDR2 SYDVKM. The CDR3 has 15 amino acids. With V trimmed by 4 bases and J by 2 bases, 5 bases remained unmatched. CDR3 residues: CASSSTGGPNTEAFF. The CDR3 bases are TGTGCCAGCAGTTCCACAGGGGGCCCCAACACTGAAGCTTTCTTT.

The chain is built from TRBV12-3 or TRBV12-4 and TRBJ1-5, with TRBD1 as a possible D gene (6 bases). Trimming left V 1 base short and J 3 bases short, with 16 bases between. This CDR3 region has 17 residues. In nucleotides, the CDR3 is TGTGCCAGCAGTTTAGGGGCGATAACAGGGTTCAATCAGCCCCAGCATTTT. Translating gives CASSLGAITGFNQPQHF.

The chain is built from TRBV20-1 and TRBJ2-2; TRBD2 agrees at 12 bases. J lost 5 bases, V lost 6 bases, and 4 bases had no gene match. Germline-derived CDR1 and CDR2 are DFQATT and SNEGSKA (reference sequence). This CDR3 comprises 14 residues. CDR3 sequence (DNA): TGCAGTGCCCAAACTAGCGGGGGGACCGGGGAGCTGTTTTTT. It is translated as CSAQTSGGTGELFF.

The chain is built from TRBV20-1 and TRBJ1-1; 10 nucleotides align to TRBD1. The germline gives CDR1 DFQATT, CDR2 SNEGSKA (reference sequence). This CDR3 has 15 residues. V was clipped by 6 bases and J by 0 bases; unmatched bases: 7. The CDR3 region has the DNA TGCAGTGCCTACGACAGGGGGCTCATGAACACTGAAGCTTTCTTT. This sequence encodes CSAYDRGLMNTEAFF.

The genes are TRBV9 and TRBJ2-5; D is ambiguous. TRBJ2-7 matches the DNA end more closely, so the J call is doubtful. The CDR3 consists of 16 residues. In germline, CDR1 is SGDLS, CDR2 YYNGEE. CDR3 region: CASSVGRGILRHEQYF. CDR3 DNA: TGTGCCAGCAGCGTAGGCCGAGGAATTCTTCGCCACGAGCAGTACTTC.

This clonotype was counted many times. The rearrangement uses TRBV5-1 and TRBJ2-5, with TRBD1 identical over 10 bases. The length of the CDR3 is 15 residues. Germline values: CDR1 SGHRS, CDR2 YFSETQ. V was clipped by 4 bases and J by 2 bases; unmatched bases: 5. CDR3 nucleotide sequence: TGCGCCAGCAGCCCGACAGGGGGCCTTCAAGAGACCCAGTACTTC. Its protein product is CASSPTGGLQETQYF. The variable domain in full, completed from reference TRBV5-1 and TRBJ2-5, reads KAGVTQTPRYLIKTRGQQVTLSCSPISGHRSVSWYQQTPGQGLQFLFEYFSETQRNKGNFPGRFSGRQFSNSRSEMNVSTLELGDSALYLCASSPTGGLQETQYFGPGTRLLVL.

Comment on this clonotype: This sequence may be a read error, since a much larger clone differs from it by one base. The CDR3 does not end in the conserved phenylalanine or tryptophan, so this is likely a read error. The chain has TRBV27 and TRBJ2-7, with TRBD1 identical over 9 bases. CDR3 size: 15 residues. Per the germline V gene, CDR1 is MNHEY and CDR2 is SMNVEV (reference sequence). V was clipped by 3 bases and J by 5 bases; unmatched bases: 8. The chain's CDR3 is CASSFPGTGYHEQYL. The CDR3 nucleotides are TGTGCCAGCAGTTTTCCAGGGACAGGGTACCACGAGCAGTACTTA.

The V gene is TRBV18, the J gene TRBJ1-4; D ambiguous. Per the germline V gene, CDR1 is KGHSH and CDR2 is LQKENI. The germline V and J ends were trimmed by 6 bases and 7 bases, with 12 bases remaining between them. This CDR3 region has 13 residues. CDR3 in amino acids: CASSPSGFEKLFF. CDR3 nucleotide sequence: TGTGCCAGCTCCCCGTCCGGTTTTGAAAAACTGTTTTTT.

The rearrangement joins TRBV27 to TRBJ2-7; D is uncertain. CDR3 length: 14 residues. With 8 bases removed from V and 1 base from J, the gap between germline ends came to 15 bases. Germline CDR1 and CDR2: MNHEY and SMNVEV (reference sequence). The CDR3 DNA follows: TGTGCCAGCTGTCGTGACTGGGGATCCTACGAGCAGTACTTC. It is translated as CASCRDWGSYEQYF.